The rows below give T cell receptor beta chains drawn from one sample of a study of beta chain features in type 1 diabetes. Data came from immunoSEQ multiplex PCR; TCRdb stores just in-frame clones and leaves some out. This sample has about 290,000 clones; about 7.8% occur once, and the top ten carry 1%. The material sequenced was central memory CD4+ T cells from blood. Every receptor here comes from a young woman in good health. CDR3s include the opening cysteine and the closing phenylalanine or tryptophan. D genes are given only for firm matches. Size values are once, few and many counts, or a class for expanded clones, and some rows have none.

V gene	D gene	J gene	clone size	CDR3 DNA	CDR3 protein
TRBV5-1	-	TRBJ2-7	few	TGCGCCAGCAGCCTCGGAGGGGGGACTAACCCCTACGAGCAGTACTTC	CASSLGGGTNPYEQYF
TRBV5-1	-	TRBJ2-2	few	TGCGCCAGCAGCTTTGGTCAGGGGAACACCGGGGAGCTGTTTTTT	CASSFGQGNTGELFF
TRBV29-1	TRBD1	TRBJ2-5	-	TGCAGCGTTGAAGGGGGTAACAGGGGGCTTAGGGAGACCCAGTACTTC	CSVEGGNRGLRETQYF
TRBV28	TRBD1	TRBJ1-5	few	TGTGCCAGCAGCCCAAGGGACAGGGGAGATCAGCCCCAGCATTTT	CASSPRDRGDQPQHF
TRBV14	-	TRBJ2-1	-	TGTGCCAGCAGCCCCCTCCTTTCCGGAAAATCCAATGAGCAGTTCTTC	CASSPLLSGKSNEQFF
TRBV4-2	TRBD2	TRBJ2-3	-	TGTGCCAGCAGCCATCCGGGGGGGCAACTATCGGATACGCAGTATTTT	CASSHPGGQLSDTQYF
TRBV30	-	TRBJ1-5	-	TGTGCCTGGAGTGTAAATCCGGCCCCGGGCGGTCAGCCCCAGCATTTT	CAWSVNPAPGGQPQHF
TRBV6-1	-	TRBJ2-1	-	TGTGCCAGCCCGTCCCAGGGCAACAATGAGCAGTTCTTC	CASPSQGNNEQFF
TRBV4-3	-	TRBJ2-2	few	TGCGCCAGCAGCCAGAATCCGTCCGGGACGGTGAACACCGGGGAGCTGTTTTTT	CASSQNPSGTVNTGELFF
TRBV28	-	TRBJ1-4	-	TGTGCCAGCAGCCCCCCAAGTGGCTCAGTTAATGAAAAACTGTTTTTT	CASSPPSGSVNEKLFF
TRBV25-1	-	TRBJ1-2	-	TGTGCCAGCCACGGTGGCTACACCTTC	CASHGGYTF
TRBV13	-	TRBJ1-1	few	TGTGCCAGCGTCAGAGTCCTGAACACTGAAGCTTTCTTT	CASVRVLNTEAFF
TRBV2	-	TRBJ1-4	-	TGTGCCAGCAGAGAGACAAGGGCAAATGAAAAACTGTTTTTT	CASRETRANEKLFF
TRBV6-1	-	TRBJ1-5	-	TGTGCCAGCAGTGAAGCAGGCCGTCAGCCCCAGCATTTT	CASSEAGRQPQHF
TRBV7-9	-	TRBJ1-1	-	TGTGCCAGCACCCGCGAAGGTGAAGCTTTCTTT	CASTREGEAFF
TRBV15	-	TRBJ2-2	-	TGTGCCACCAGCAAAGCCGCAGGGATCACCGGGGAGCTGTTTTTT	CATSKAAGITGELFF
TRBV28	TRBD1	TRBJ2-5	few	TGTGCCAGCAGTTCAAGGCCCGGGACAGGGGAAGAGACCCAGTACTTC	CASSSRPGTGEETQYF
TRBV7-6	-	TRBJ1-5	-	TGTGCCAGCAGCTTTGGGGCGGACAATCTGCCCCAGCATTTT	CASSFGADNLPQHF
TRBV7-9	TRBD2	TRBJ2-5	few	TGTGCCAGCAGCCGTAGCGGGACAACAGAGACCCAGTACTTC	CASSRSGTTETQYF
TRBV15	-	TRBJ1-1	few	TGTGCCACCAGCAGAGATGAAAAGGGGGGCACTGAAGCTTTCTTT	CATSRDEKGGTEAFF
TRBV7-9	-	TRBJ2-7	few	TGTGCCAGCAGCCCGAAGGCTAGCTCCTACGAGCAGTACTTC	CASSPKASSYEQYF
TRBV9	-	TRBJ2-5	once	TGTGCCAGCAGCGTATTCCTTTCTGGCTCAGAGACCCAGTACTTC	CASSVFLSGSETQYF
TRBV5-1	TRBD1	TRBJ2-1	many	TGCGCCAGCAGCTTGGCTCCCCGGACAGGGGGCAATGAGCAGTTCTTC	CASSLAPRTGGNEQFF
TRBV5-1	TRBD2	TRBJ2-1	-	TGCGCCAGCAGCGCCGGGACTAGCAACAATGAGCAGTTCTTC	CASSAGTSNNEQFF
TRBV5-4	-	TRBJ1-2	-	TGTGCCAGCAGCATGACGGCAGTCTATGGCTACACCTTC	CASSMTAVYGYTF
TRBV7-2	TRBD1	TRBJ2-4	-	TGTGCCAGCAGCTTAGCACAGGGGTTTGCCAAAAACATTCAGTACTTC	CASSLAQGFAKNIQYF
TRBV7-8	TRBD2	TRBJ2-5	few	TGTGCCAGCAGCTTAGCAAGGCTAGCGGGATCGGAGACCCAGTACTTC	CASSLARLAGSETQYF
TRBV5-1	-	TRBJ1-2	many	TGCGCCAGCAGCTTGTTTTCGGGTCGGGGCTACACCTTC	CASSLFSGRGYTF
TRBV7-2	-	TRBJ2-5	few	TGTGCCAGCAGCTTAGTTGAGACCCAGTACTTC	CASSLVETQYF
TRBV28	-	TRBJ1-5	few	TGTGCCAGCAGTCCATACCGACAGTTAGAGCATTTT	CASSPYRQLEHF
TRBV16	-	TRBJ1-3	few	TGTGCCAGCAGCCAGGACTACTCTGGAAACACCATATATTTT	CASSQDYSGNTIYF
TRBV6-1	-	TRBJ1-2	-	TGTGCCAGCAGTGAAGAGTTCAGGGTCCACACCTTC	CASSEEFRVHTF
TRBV7-8	-	TRBJ2-7	-	TGTGCCAGCAGCGATACCTACGAGCAGTACTTC	CASSDTYEQYF
TRBV7-2	-	TRBJ1-2	-	TGTGCCAGCAGCTTAGGTTTGAACTATGGCTACACCTTC	CASSLGLNYGYTF
TRBV29-1	-	TRBJ1-5	few	TGCAGCGTTGGGGAAGTCGGGGGCGGTCAGCCCCAGCATTTT	CSVGEVGGGQPQHF
TRBV18	-	TRBJ2-5	few	TGTGCCAGCTCACCAGCTGAGGGTTTGGTTGGAGAGACCCAGTACTTC	CASSPAEGLVGETQYF
TRBV7-9	-	TRBJ2-5	few	TGTGCCAGCAGCTTAGGGACCCGTGGGACCCAGTACTTC	CASSLGTRGTQYF
TRBV4-1	-	TRBJ1-5	-	TGCGCCAGCAGCCAAGATCCTCATCAGCCCCAGCATTTT	CASSQDPHQPQHF
TRBV7-2	TRBD1	TRBJ2-4	many	TGTGCCAGCAGCTTAGGGGCCCCGGGACAGGGAGCAAACATTCAGTACTTC	CASSLGAPGQGANIQYF
TRBV9	-	TRBJ2-6	few	TGTGCCAGCAGCGTCCGGGGCTTAGCCGGGCCTGGGGCCAACGTCCTGACTTTC	CASSVRGLAGPGANVLTF
TRBV5-4	-	TRBJ2-3	once	TGTGCCAGCAGGCTTTCCGGGACATCCATCGGAGGTACGCAGTATTTT	CASRLSGTSIGGTQYF
TRBV7-2	TRBD2	TRBJ2-4	-	TGTGCCAGCAGCCTCGGGACTAGCGGGAGGGTCAGCAAAAACATTCAGTACTTC	CASSLGTSGRVSKNIQYF
TRBV28	-	TRBJ2-2	-	TGTGCCAGCAGTTCCCCCGGGGTGGCCACCGGGGAGCTGTTTTTT	CASSSPGVATGELFF
TRBV7-2	-	TRBJ2-3	many	TGTGCCAGCAGCCCCAGGCCAGATACGCAGTATTTT	CASSPRPDTQYF
TRBV6-6	-	TRBJ1-1	-	TGTGCCAGCACATCATTAAGCCCCACTCGGGCTTTCTTT	CASTSLSPTRAFF
TRBV5-4	TRBD1	TRBJ1-2	many	TGTGCCAGCAGCTCGGCTGCGGGACAGGGGGGAGACTATGGCTACACCTTC	CASSSAAGQGGDYGYTF
TRBV5-4	-	TRBJ1-2	-	TGTGCCAGCAGCTTGGACAGCTATGGGGAATACACCTTC	CASSLDSYGEYTF
TRBV19	TRBD1	TRBJ1-2	few	TGTGCCAGTAACAAGATCGGGACAGGGCCGGGCTATGGCTACACCTTC	CASNKIGTGPGYGYTF